The present entry profiles one T cell receptor (beta chain) with its context. Its cognate antigen is unknown. This sample was included in a study of blood T cells in healthy people across ages. Study findings and constraints: Possibly, changes in expanded clonotypes were confounded because donor CMV status was unknown.

Combining a sample-barcoded 5' primer with a J-beta primer mix, a second PCR ran for about 7 to 12 cycles. MiXCR was run by TCRdb on the 5' RACE reads, yielding one entry per CDR3 protein. Found here are about 1 million distinct CDR3 sequences, roughly 45% of them singletons; the top ten hold over 15%. Trimming removed 0 bases from V and 9 bases from J, with 7 bases in between. This CDR3 is built from 12 residues. Germline lookup yields CDR1 LGHDT and CDR2 YNNKEL (reference sequence). No fewer than 5 micrograms of total RNA were isolated from every sample. Sequencing was performed on blood. V and J are TRBV3-1 and TRBJ2-3; the D is unclear. This TCR was recovered from a woman aged 55-69 years in good health. The CDR3 is CASSQELGTQYF. As DNA, the CDR3 is TGTGCCAGCAGCCAAGAATTGGGGACGCAGTATTTT.